Below, 10 T cell receptor beta chains from the same sample are listed, as sequenced in a study of vaccination effects on CD4 cells after COVID-19. Profiling relied on immunoSEQ multiplex PCR, and the TCRdb table lists in-frame clones only, not all of them. Seen here are more than 35,000 clones, 60% to 75% observed once, and the top ten hold roughly a tenth. These receptors are not linked to any known antigen. Following an approximately eleven-day culture, CD4+ T cells were purified. Participants each got two BNT162b2 or mRNA-1273 vaccine doses. Sample: CD4+ T cells from PBMCs cultured without peptide, taken after COVID-19 vaccination. The receptors come from a human donor who received a COVID-19 vaccine.

The J gene is TRBJ1-1, the V gene TRBV6-1; TRBD1 matches at 7 bases. The CDR3 loop spans 14 amino acids. The J segment lost 4 bases and the V segment lost 3 bases, leaving 5 bases of the junction unmatched. Germline V gives CDR1 MNHNS, CDR2 SASEGT. CDR3 DNA sequence: TGTGCCAGCAGTGAGACAGGGCTGGTCACTGAAGCTTTCTTT. This gives the protein CASSETGLVTEAFF.

J is TRBJ1-4 and V is TRBV18; a weak D match, TRBD1 (6 bases). The germline gives CDR1 KGHSH, CDR2 LQKENI. The CDR3 runs to 17 residues. V was clipped by 1 base and J by 4 bases, with 16 bases between them. CDR3 residues: CASSPRGQGWDNEKLFF. In DNA, the CDR3 is TGTGCCAGCTCACCACGGGGGCAGGGCTGGGATAATGAAAAACTGTTTTTT. The full variable domain, in which reference TRBV18 and TRBJ1-4 provide the parts outside the CDR3, is NAGVMQNPRHLVRRRGQEARLRCSPMKGHSHVYWYRQLPEEGLKFMVYLQKENIIDESGMPKERFSAEFPKEGPSILRIQQVVRGDSAAYFCASSPRGQGWDNEKLFFGSGTQLSVL.

V and J are TRBV6-5 and TRBJ1-1; 8 bases align to TRBD1. V shed 10 bases, J shed 7 bases, and the junction held 8 bases outside the gene matches. The CDR3 is 12 residues long. Germline V gene data show CDR1 as MNHEY and CDR2 as SVGAGI. The DNA for the CDR3 is TGTGCCACCCACGGACAGGGACTTGAAGCTTTCTTT. Translated: CATHGQGLEAFF.

The V gene is TRBV28, the J gene TRBJ2-3, with D perhaps matching TRBD1 (5 bases). Germline lookup yields CDR1 MDHEN and CDR2 SYDVKM. V was shortened by 3 bases and J by 0 bases, with 10 bases between the two germline ends. This CDR3 has 15 residues. CDR3 nucleotide sequence: TGTGCCAGCAGTTTGCCAGGGAAGAGCACAGATACGCAGTATTTT. It specifies CASSLPGKSTDTQYF.

The V gene is TRBV14, the J gene TRBJ2-5, with D tentatively TRBD2 (5 bases). V lost 1 base and J 4 bases, leaving 19 bases between the germline ends. The CDR3 has 17 amino acids. CDR1 is SGHDN and CDR2 is FVKESK in the germline V gene. The DNA for the CDR3 is TGTGCCAGCAGCCAAGCCGAAAGGGCCTCCAGCGGAGAGACCCAGTACTTC. Translating gives CASSQAERASSGETQYF. Complete variable domain (other parts from reference TRBV14 and TRBJ2-5): EAGVTQFPSHSVIEKGQTVTLRCDPISGHDNLYWYRRVMGKEIKFLLHFVKESKQDESGMPNNRFLAERTGGTYSTLKVQPAELEDSGVYFCASSQAERASSGETQYFGPGTRLLVL.

V and J are TRBV19 and TRBJ1-5, with 8 bases that match TRBD1. Looked up from germline, CDR1 is LNHDA and CDR2 is SQIVND (reference sequence). This CDR3 is built from 15 residues. The trim removed 4 bases at V and 7 bases at J, leaving 9 bases unmatched. DNA for the CDR3: TGTGCCAGTAGTAAACTAGGGACAGGAGGACAGCCCCAGCATTTT. It yields the protein CASSKLGTGGQPQHF.

This clone was counted only a few times. V is TRBV6-4 and J is TRBJ2-2; D gene uncertain. CDR1 MRHNA and CDR2 SNTAGT come from the germline V gene. The V end lost 3 bases, the J end lost 1 base, and 6 bases lay between the germline ends. This CDR3 spans 14 amino acids. The CDR3 reads CASSERRNTGELFF. The DNA of the CDR3 is TGTGCCAGCAGTGAGCGAAGGAACACCGGGGAGCTGTTTTTT.

This sequence joins TRBV7-9 and TRBJ1-1; the D gene is possibly TRBD1 (5 bases). The V end was cut by 1 base, the J end by 1 base, with 10 bases between. Germline V lookup: CDR1 SEHNR, CDR2 FQNEAQ (reference sequence). The CDR3 sequence is 15 residues long. CDR3 sequence (DNA): TGTGCCAGCAGCTTAGGGGGACGTTGGAACACTGAAGCTTTCTTT. Translation gives CASSLGGRWNTEAFF.

This chain uses TRBV18 with TRBJ2-7; D might be TRBD1 (5 bases). The V and J ends lost 5 bases and 3 bases respectively, with 8 bases between them. This CDR3 is 12 amino acids long. In germline, CDR1 is KGHSH, CDR2 LQKENI. The CDR3 DNA follows: TGTGCCAGCTCATCAGACAGCTACGAGCAGTACTTC. It translates to CASSSDSYEQYF.

The chain recombines TRBV20-1 with TRBJ1-2; D might be TRBD1 (5 bases). The V end was cut by 3 bases, the J end by 8 bases, with 10 bases between. This CDR3 has 11 amino acids. CDR1 and CDR2 from the germline V gene are DFQATT and SNEGSKA (reference sequence). CDR3 sequence: CSASLGEGYTF. The DNA of the CDR3 is TGCAGTGCTAGTTTAGGGGAAGGCTACACCTTC.